This TCR beta chain was captured in a study of CD8 T cells in Susac syndrome. On the study more broadly: When their blood was taken, the Susac syndrome patients had either not yet had any therapy, were taking corticosteroids, or were taking intravenous immunoglobulin alone.

A remark on this clonotype: The antigen is not known.

V was trimmed by 4 bases and J by 1 base, leaving 19 bases between them. This CDR3 comprises 16 residues. Germline lookup yields CDR1 SQVTM and CDR2 ANQGSEA. Study-wide results and caveats: Approximately 16 Susac-specific public clones were found in total CD8+ repertoires and 4 to 6 in CD8+ TEMRA repertoires. The study recognized that its TCR sequencing and HLA analysis covered a relatively small number of individuals.

RNA, at about 0.5 to 1 ug, was reverse transcribed with random hexamers. TCRdb itself ran the immunoSEQ multiplex PCR reads through MiXCR, one entry per CDR3 protein. Of 95,000 to 150,000 distinct CDR3 sequences in the sample, around 94% were seen once. The chain is built from TRBV29-1 and TRBJ1-1; D is possibly TRBD1 (5 bases). The sequence came from a human donor with Susac syndrome. The sample consisted of CD8+ T cells from PBMCs. CDR3 protein: CSVVSSGYRSNTEAFF. CDR3 DNA: TGCAGCGTTGTCAGTTCGGGGTACAGGTCGAACACTGAAGCTTTCTTT.